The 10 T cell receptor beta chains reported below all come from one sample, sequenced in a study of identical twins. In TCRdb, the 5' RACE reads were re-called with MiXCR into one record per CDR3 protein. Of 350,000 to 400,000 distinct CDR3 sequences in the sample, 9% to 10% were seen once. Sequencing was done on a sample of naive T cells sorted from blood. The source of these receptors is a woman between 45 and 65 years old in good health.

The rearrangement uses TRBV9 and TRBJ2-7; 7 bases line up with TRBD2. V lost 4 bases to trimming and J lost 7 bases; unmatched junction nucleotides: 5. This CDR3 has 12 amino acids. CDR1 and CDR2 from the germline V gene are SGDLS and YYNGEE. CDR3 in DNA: TGTGCCAGCAGCACGACTAGCACGGAGCAGTACTTC. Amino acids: CASSTTSTEQYF.

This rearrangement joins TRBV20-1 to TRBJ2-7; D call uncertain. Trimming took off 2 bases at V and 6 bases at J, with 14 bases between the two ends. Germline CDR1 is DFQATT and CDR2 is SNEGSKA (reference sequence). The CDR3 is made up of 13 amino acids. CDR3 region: CSARPGQMVEQYF. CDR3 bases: TGCAGTGCTAGACCGGGCCAGATGGTCGAGCAGTACTTC.

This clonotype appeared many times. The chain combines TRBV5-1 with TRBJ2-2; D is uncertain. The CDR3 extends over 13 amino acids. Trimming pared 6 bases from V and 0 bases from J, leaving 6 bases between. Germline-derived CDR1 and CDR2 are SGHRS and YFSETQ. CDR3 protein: CASNFPNTGELFF. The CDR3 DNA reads TGCGCCAGCAATTTTCCGAACACCGGGGAGCTGTTTTTT.

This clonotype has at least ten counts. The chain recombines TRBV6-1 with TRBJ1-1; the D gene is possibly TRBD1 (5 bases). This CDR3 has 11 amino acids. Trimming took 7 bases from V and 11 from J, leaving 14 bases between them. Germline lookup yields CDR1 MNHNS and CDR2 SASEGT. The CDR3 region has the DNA TGTGCCAGCACCGAACGAGGGGAGGCTTTCTTT. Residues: CASTERGEAFF.

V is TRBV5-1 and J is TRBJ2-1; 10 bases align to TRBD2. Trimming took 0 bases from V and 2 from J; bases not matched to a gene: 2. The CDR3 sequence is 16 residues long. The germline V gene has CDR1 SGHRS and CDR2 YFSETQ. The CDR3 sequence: CASSLGAGGAYNEQFF. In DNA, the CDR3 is TGCGCCAGCAGCTTGGGAGCGGGAGGGGCCTACAATGAGCAGTTCTTC.

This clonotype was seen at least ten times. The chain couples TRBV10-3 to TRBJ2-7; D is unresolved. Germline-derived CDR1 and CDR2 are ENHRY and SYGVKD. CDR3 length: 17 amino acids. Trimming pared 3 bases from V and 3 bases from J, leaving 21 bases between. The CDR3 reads CAISDDSSALGLYEQYF. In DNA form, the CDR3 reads TGTGCCATCAGTGACGACTCCTCGGCGCTAGGTCTCTACGAGCAGTACTTC.

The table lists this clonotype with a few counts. This chain's CDR3 is CSVVAAGDDTQYF. The CDR3 DNA reads TGCAGCGTTGTAGCAGCGGGAGACGATACGCAGTATTTT. The chain is built from TRBV29-1 and TRBJ2-3, with TRBD2 matching over 8 bases. The CDR3 length is 13 residues. Germline CDR1 and CDR2: SQVTM and ANQGSEA. The trim removed 4 bases at V and 6 bases at J, leaving 6 bases unmatched.

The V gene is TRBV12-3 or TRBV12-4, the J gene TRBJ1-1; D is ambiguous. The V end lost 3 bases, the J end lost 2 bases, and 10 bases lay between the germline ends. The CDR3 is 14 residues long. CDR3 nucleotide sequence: TGTGCCAGCAGTTTTATAGGGAAAAACACTGAAGCTTTCTTT. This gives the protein CASSFIGKNTEAFF.

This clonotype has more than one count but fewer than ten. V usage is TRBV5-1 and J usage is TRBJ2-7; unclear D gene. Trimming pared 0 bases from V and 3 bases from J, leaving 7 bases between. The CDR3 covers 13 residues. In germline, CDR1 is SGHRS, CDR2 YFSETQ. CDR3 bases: TGCGCCAGCAGCTTGGAACCGGTCTACGAGCAGTACTTC. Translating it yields CASSLEPVYEQYF.

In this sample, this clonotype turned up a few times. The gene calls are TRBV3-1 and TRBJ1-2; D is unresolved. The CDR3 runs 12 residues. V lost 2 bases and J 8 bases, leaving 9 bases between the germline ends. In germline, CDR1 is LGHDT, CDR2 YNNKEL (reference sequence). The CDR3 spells CASSQPGLGYTF. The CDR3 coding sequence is TGTGCCAGCAGCCAACCGGGTCTCGGCTACACCTTC.